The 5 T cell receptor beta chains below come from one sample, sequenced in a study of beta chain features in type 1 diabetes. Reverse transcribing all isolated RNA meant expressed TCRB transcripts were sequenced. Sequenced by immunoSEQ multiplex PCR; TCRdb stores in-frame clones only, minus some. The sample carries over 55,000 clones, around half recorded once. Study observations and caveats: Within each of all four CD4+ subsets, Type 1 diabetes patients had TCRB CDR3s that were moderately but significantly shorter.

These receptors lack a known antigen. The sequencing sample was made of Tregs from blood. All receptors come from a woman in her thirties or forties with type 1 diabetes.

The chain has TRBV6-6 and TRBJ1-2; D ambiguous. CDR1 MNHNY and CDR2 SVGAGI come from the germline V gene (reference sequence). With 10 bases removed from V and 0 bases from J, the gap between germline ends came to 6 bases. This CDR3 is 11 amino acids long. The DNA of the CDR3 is TGTGCCACCACACCTAACTATGGCTACACCTTC. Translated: CATTPNYGYTF.

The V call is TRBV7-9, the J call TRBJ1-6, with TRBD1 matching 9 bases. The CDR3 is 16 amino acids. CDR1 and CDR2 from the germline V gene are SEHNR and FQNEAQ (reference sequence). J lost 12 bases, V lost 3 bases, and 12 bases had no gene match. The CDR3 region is CASSLGGTGPREPLHF. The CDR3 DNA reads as TGTGCCAGCAGCTTGGGCGGGACAGGGCCCAGGGAACCCCTCCACTTT.

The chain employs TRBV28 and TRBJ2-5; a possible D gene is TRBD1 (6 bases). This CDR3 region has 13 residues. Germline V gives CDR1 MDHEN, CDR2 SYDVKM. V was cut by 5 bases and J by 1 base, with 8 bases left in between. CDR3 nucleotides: TGTGCCAGCAGTGCGGACAGCCAAGAGACCCAGTACTTC. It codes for CASSADSQETQYF.

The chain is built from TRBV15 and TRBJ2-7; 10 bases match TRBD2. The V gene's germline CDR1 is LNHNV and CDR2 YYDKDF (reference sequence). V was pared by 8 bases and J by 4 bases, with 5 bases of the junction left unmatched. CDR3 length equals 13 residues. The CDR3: CATERGGSYEQYF. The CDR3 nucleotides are TGTGCCACCGAGCGGGGGGGTTCTTACGAGCAGTACTTC. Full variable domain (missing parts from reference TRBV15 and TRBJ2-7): DAMVIQNPRYQVTQFGKPVTLSCSQTLNHNVMYWYQQKSSQAPKLLFHYYDKDFNNEADTPDNFQSRRPNTSFCFLDIRSPGLGDTAMYLCATERGGSYEQYFGPGTRLTVT.

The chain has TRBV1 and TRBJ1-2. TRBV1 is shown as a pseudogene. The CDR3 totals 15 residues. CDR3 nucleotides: TGCACCAGCAGCCATCTCCGGGGAGGGCGAAATGGCTACACCTTC. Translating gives CTSSHLRGGRNGYTF.